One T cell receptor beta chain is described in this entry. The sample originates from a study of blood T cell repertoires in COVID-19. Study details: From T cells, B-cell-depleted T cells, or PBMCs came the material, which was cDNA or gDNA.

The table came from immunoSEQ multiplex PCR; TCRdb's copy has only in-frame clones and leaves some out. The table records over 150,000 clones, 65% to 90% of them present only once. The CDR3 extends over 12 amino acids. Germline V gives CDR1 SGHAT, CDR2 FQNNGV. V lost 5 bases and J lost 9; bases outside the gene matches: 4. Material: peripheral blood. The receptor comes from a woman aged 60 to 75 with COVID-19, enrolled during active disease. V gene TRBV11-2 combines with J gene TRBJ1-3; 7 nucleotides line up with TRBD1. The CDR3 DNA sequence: TGTGCCAGCAGCCAGACAGGGACCACCATATATTTT. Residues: CASSQTGTTIYF.